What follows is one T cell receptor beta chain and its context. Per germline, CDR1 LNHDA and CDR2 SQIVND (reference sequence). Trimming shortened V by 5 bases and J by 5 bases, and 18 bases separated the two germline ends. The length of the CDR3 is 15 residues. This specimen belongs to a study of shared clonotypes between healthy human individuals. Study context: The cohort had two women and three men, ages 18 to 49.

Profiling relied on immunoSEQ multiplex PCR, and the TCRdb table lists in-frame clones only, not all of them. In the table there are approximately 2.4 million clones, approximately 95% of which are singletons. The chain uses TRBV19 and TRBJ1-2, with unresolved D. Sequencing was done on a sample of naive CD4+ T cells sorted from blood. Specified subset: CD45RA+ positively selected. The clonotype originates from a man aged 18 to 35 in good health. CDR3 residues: CASSAPGPTLYGYTF. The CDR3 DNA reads TGTGCCAGTAGTGCCCCGGGTCCTACTCTTTATGGCTACACCTTC.